This TCR beta chain originates from a study of T cells after yellow fever vaccination. The 5'RACE template-switching step produced TCR cDNA and added a universal primer site and UMIs. MiXCR was run by TCRdb on the 5' RACE reads, yielding one entry per CDR3 protein. The repertoire holds hundreds of thousands of distinct CDR3 sequences, with around an eighth as singletons. The sample in question was PBMCs, obtained on the day of the yellow fever booster vaccination. The clonotype comes from a man aged 25-40 years who received the YFV17D yellow fever vaccine.

The CDR3 coding sequence is TGTGCCAGCAGCGTAGCTTTACGTCCAGATACGCAGTATTTT. This sequence encodes CASSVALRPDTQYF. The chain joins TRBV9 to TRBJ2-3; D call uncertain. There are 14 residues in the CDR3. The ends were cut back, 0 bases at V and 4 bases at J, with 9 bases in the middle. Germline CDR1 is SGDLS and CDR2 is YYNGEE.